The 9 T cell receptor beta chains below all came from one sample that was sequenced in a study of low-dose radiotherapy and immunotherapy resistance in tumors. Primers targeting TRAV and TRBV primed first-strand cDNA, covering alpha and beta chains. TCRs were put through about 20 PCR cycles of amplification with Phusion. A constant-region primer and the V-primer adapter served as the primer pair. One entry per CDR3 protein, called by TCRdb with MiXCR from the reads. The sample yields about 16,000 distinct CDR3 sequences, about 70% seen once. These receptors originate from a human donor with advanced metastatic prostate, ovarian, gallbladder or colorectal cancer (not recorded which). This table probably holds off-target reads from a library built for another chain.

The sample holds a few counts of this clonotype. The chain couples TRBV28 to TRBJ2-7; D ambiguous. The germline V and J ends were trimmed by 6 bases and 1 base, with 16 bases remaining between them. CDR1 and CDR2 (germline): MDHEN, SYDVKM. This CDR3 has 15 residues. The CDR3, as DNA: TGTGCCAGCAGCATAAGTAGCTTGGGGTCCTACGAGCAGTACTTC. Protein product: CASSISSLGSYEQYF.

As DNA, the CDR3 is TGTGCCAGCAGTGAAGGATTCCCCTCTGGAAACACCATATATTTT. It is translated as CASSEGFPSGNTIYF. This chain connects TRBV6-1 to TRBJ1-3; D unresolved. V was trimmed by 1 base and J by 0 bases, leaving 7 bases between them. The length of the CDR3 is 15 residues. Germline V CDR1 and CDR2: MNHNS, SASEGT.

V is TRBV2 and J is TRBJ2-2; D may match TRBD1 or TRBD2 (6 bases each). V shed 6 bases and J shed 1 base, with 12 bases lying between them. The CDR3 covers 15 residues. Germline V gives CDR1 SNHLY, CDR2 FYNNEI. The CDR3 region is CASRAQGLNTGELFF. The CDR3 DNA reads as TGTGCCAGCAGAGCACAGGGACTGAACACCGGGGAGCTGTTTTTT.

This clonotype was recorded once. The chain has TRBV20-1 and TRBJ2-5; the D gene could be TRBD1 or TRBD2 (6 bases each). CDR3 length: 15 residues. V was pared by 1 base and J by 0 bases, with 12 bases between. The germline V gene has CDR1 DFQATT and CDR2 SNEGSKA (reference sequence). CDR3 nucleotides: TGCAGTGCTAGAGTAACGGGGGCGAACCAAGAGACCCAGTACTTC. It is translated as CSARVTGANQETQYF.

V is TRBV20-1 and J is TRBJ2-1, with 12 bases matching TRBD2. J was trimmed by 3 bases and V by 6 bases; bases with no gene match: 6. This CDR3 has 15 residues. The germline V gene encodes CDR1 DFQATT and CDR2 SNEGSKA (reference sequence). CDR3 loop: CSADGLAGHYNEQFF. The CDR3 DNA reads TGCAGTGCGGATGGACTAGCGGGACACTACAATGAGCAGTTCTTC.

This clonotype turned up a few times. The chain is built from TRBV5-4 and TRBJ2-5; 10 nucleotides align to TRBD2. CDR3 size: 14 residues. Unmatched junction bases numbered 4, after V lost 4 bases and J lost 4 bases. Germline values: CDR1 SGHNT, CDR2 YYREEE (reference sequence). The CDR3 reads CASSPGLARETQYF. CDR3 DNA sequence: TGTGCCAGCAGCCCGGGACTAGCGCGAGAGACCCAGTACTTC.

Judged by abundance, this clonotype is medium-sized (0.01 to 0.1%). This sequence joins TRBV7-2 and TRBJ2-1, with D possibly matching TRBD1 (6 bases). V lost 4 bases, J lost 5 bases, and 12 bases lay in between. The V gene's germline CDR1 is SGHTA and CDR2 FQGNSA. The CDR3 is made up of 14 amino acids. The DNA of the CDR3 is TGTGCCAGCAGCTACAACAGGGTAAACAATGAGCAGTTCTTC. Its protein is CASSYNRVNNEQFF.

This clonotype has just a few counts. CDR3 loop: CASSFGLADYNEQFF. Here the CDR3 DNA reads TGTGCCAGCAGCTTCGGACTAGCCGACTACAATGAGCAGTTCTTC. The chain uses TRBV11-2 and TRBJ2-1; 8 nucleotides agree with TRBD2. This CDR3 is 15 amino acids long. Germline trimming cut 3 bases from V and 3 bases from J; bases unmatched to any gene: 4. The V gene's germline CDR1 is SGHAT and CDR2 FQNNGV. The complete variable domain, with remaining parts taken from reference TRBV11-2 and TRBJ2-1, reads EAGVAQSPRYKIIEKRQSVAFWCNPISGHATLYWYQQILGQGPKLLIQFQNNGVVDDSQLPKDRFSAERLKGVDSTLKIQPAKLEDSAVYLCASSFGLADYNEQFFGPGTRLTVL.

The chain carries TRBV4-1 and TRBJ1-1; D is possibly TRBD1 (6 bases). Germline V gene lookup returns CDR1 MGHRA and CDR2 YSYEKL. The germline V and J ends were trimmed by 0 bases and 3 bases, with 11 bases remaining between them. CDR3 size: 15 residues. DNA for the CDR3: TGCGCCAGCAGCCAAGATGGGACACTCGACACTGAAGCTTTCTTT. Its protein is CASSQDGTLDTEAFF.